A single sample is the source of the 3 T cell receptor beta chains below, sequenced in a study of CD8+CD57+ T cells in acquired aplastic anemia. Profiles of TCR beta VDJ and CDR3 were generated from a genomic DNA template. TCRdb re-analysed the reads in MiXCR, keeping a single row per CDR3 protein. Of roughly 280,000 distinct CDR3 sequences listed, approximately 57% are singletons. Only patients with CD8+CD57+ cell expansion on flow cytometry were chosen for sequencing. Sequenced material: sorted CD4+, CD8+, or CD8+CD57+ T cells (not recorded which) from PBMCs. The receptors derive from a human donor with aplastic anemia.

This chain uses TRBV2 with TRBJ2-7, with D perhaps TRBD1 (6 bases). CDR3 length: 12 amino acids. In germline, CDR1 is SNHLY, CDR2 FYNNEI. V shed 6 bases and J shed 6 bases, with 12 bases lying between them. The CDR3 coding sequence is TGTGCCAGCAGCGCACAGGGTGGCGAGCAGTACTTC. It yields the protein CASSAQGGEQYF.

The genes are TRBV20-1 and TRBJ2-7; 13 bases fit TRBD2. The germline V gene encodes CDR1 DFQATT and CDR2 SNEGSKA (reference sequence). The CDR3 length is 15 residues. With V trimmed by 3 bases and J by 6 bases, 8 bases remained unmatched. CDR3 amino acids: CSARGTSGDTSEQYF. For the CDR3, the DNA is TGCAGTGCTAGGGGGACTAGCGGGGATACAAGCGAGCAGTACTTC.

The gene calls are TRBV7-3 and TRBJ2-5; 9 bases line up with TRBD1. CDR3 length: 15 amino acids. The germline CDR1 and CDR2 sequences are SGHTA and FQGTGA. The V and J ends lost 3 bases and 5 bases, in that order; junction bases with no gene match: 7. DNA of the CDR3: TGTGCCAGCAGCTTCACAGGGGGCGGCGGGGAGACCCAGTACTTC. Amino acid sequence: CASSFTGGGGETQYF.